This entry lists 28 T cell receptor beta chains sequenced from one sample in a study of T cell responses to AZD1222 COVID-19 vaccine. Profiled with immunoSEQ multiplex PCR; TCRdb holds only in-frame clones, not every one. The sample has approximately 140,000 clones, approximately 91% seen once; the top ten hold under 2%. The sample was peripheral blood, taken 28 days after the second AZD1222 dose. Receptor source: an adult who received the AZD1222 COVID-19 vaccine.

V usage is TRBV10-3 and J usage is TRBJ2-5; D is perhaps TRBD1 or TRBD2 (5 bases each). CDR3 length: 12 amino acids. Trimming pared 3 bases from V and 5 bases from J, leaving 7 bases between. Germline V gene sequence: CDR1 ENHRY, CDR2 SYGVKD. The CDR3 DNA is TGTGCCATCAGTGAATGGGGGGAGACCCAGTACTTC. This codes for CAISEWGETQYF.

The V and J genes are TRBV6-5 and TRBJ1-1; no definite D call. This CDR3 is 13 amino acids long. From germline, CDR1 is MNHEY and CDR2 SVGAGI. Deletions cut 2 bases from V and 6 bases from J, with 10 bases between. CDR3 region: CASSYDPASEAFF. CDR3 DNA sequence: TGTGCCAGCAGTTACGACCCGGCCTCTGAAGCTTTCTTT.

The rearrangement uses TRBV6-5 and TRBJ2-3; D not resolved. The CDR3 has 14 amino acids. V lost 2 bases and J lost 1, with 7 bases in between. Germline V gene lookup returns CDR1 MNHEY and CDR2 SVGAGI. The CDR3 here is CASSYGEGTDTQYF. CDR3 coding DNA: TGTGCCAGCAGTTACGGAGAGGGCACAGATACGCAGTATTTT.

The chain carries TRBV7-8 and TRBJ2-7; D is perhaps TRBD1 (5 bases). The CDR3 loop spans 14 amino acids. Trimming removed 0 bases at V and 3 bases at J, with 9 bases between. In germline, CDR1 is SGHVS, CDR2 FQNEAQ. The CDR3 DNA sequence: TGTGCCAGCAGCTTAGCGTCAGGGATCTACGAGCAGTACGTC. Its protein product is CASSLASGIYEQYV.

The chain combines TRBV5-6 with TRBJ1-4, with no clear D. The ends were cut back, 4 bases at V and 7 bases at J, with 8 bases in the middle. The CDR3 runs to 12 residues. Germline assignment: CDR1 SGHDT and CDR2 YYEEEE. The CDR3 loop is CASSGAGEKLFF. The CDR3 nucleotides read TGTGCCAGCAGCGGCGCTGGTGAAAAACTGTTTTTT.

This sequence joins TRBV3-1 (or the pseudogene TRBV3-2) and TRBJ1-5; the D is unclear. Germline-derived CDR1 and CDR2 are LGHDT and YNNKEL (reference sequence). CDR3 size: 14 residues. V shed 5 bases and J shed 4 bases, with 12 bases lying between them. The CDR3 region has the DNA TGTGCCAGCAGCATGGGAGGAGGGAATCAGCCCCAGCATTTT. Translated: CASSMGGGNQPQHF.

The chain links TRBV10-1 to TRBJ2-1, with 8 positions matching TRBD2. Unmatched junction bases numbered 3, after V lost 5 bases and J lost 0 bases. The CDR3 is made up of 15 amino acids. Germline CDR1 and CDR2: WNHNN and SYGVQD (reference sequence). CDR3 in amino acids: CASSTSGRSYNEQFF. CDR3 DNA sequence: TGCGCCAGCAGTACTAGCGGACGCTCCTACAATGAGCAGTTCTTC.

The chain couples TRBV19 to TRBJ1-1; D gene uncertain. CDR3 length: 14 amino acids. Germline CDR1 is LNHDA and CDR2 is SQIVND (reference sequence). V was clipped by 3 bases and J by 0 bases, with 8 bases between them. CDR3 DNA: TGTGCCAGTAGTATGTTTACAGTGAACACTGAAGCTTTCTTT. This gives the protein CASSMFTVNTEAFF. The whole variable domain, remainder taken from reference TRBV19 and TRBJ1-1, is DGGITQSPKYLFRKEGQNVTLSCEQNLNHDAMYWYRQDPGQGLRLIYYSQIVNDFQKGDIAEGYSVSREKKESFPLTVTSAQKNPTAFYLCASSMFTVNTEAFFGQGTRLTVV.

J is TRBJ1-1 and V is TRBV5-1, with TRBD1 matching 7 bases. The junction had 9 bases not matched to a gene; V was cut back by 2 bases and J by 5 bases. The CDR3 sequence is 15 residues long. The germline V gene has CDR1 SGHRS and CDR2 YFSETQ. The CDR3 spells CASSFGQAVVTEAFF. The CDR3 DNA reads TGCGCCAGCAGCTTCGGACAGGCGGTTGTAACTGAAGCTTTCTTT.

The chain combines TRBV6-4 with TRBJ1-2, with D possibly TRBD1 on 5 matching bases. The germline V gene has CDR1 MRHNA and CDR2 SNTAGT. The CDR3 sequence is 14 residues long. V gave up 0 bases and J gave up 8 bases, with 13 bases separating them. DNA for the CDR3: TGTGCCAGCAGTGACTCGACTGGGGCGGGAGGCTACACCTTC. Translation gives CASSDSTGAGGYTF.

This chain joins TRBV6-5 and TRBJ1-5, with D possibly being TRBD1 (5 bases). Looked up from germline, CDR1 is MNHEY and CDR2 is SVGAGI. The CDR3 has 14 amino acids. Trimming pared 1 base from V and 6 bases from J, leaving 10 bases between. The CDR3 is CASSYWQGGQPQHF. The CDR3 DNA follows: TGTGCCAGCAGTTACTGGCAGGGTGGTCAGCCCCAGCATTTT.

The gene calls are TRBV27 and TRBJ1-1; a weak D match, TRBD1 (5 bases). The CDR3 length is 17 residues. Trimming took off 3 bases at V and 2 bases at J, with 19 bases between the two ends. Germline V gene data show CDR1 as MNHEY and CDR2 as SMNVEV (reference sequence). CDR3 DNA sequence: TGTGCCAGCAGTTTGGTCCCACCAGGGTTCGCCAACACTGAAGCTTTCTTT. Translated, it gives CASSLVPPGFANTEAFF.

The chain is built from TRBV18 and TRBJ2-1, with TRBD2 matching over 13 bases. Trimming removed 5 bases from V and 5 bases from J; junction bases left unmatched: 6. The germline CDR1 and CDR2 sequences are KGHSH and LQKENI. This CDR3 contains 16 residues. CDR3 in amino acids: CASSFGTSGNHNEQFF. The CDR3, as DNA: TGTGCCAGCTCATTCGGGACTAGCGGGAACCACAATGAGCAGTTCTTC.

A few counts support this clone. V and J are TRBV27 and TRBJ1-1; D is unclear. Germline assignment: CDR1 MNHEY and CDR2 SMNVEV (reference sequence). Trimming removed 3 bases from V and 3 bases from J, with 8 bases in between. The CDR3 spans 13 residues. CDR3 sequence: CASSFNRDTEAFF. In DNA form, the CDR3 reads TGTGCCAGCAGTTTTAATAGGGACACTGAAGCTTTCTTT.

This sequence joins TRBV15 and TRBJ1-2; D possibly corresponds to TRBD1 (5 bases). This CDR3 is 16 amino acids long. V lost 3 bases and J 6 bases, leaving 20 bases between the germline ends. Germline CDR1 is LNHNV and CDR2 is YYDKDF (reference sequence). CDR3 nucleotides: TGTGCCACCAGCAGGGACCTCACCACAGGATTCCATGGCTACACCTTC. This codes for CATSRDLTTGFHGYTF.

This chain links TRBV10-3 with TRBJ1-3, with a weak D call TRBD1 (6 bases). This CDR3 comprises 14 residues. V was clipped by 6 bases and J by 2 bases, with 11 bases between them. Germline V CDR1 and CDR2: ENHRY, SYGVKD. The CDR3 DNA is TGTGCCATCAGAACGGGACATCCTGGAAACACCATATATTTT. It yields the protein CAIRTGHPGNTIYF.

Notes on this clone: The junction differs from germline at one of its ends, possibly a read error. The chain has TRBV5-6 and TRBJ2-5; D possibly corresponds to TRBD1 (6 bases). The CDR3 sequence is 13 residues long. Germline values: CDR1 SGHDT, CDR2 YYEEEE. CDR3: CASSLARGGQGDF. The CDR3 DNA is TGTGCCAGCAGCTTGGCCAGGGGCGGCCAGGGCGACTTC. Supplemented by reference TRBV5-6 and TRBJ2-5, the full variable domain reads DAGVTQSPTHLIKTRGQQVTLRCSPKSGHDTVSWYQQALGQGPQFIFQYYEEEERQRGNFPDRFSGHQFPNYSSELNVNALLLGDSALYLCASSLARGGQGDFGPGTRLLVL.

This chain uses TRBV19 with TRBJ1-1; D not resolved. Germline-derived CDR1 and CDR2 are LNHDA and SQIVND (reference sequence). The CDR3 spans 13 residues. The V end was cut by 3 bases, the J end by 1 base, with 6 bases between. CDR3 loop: CASSIEQNTEAFF. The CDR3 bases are TGTGCCAGTAGTATTGAGCAGAACACTGAAGCTTTCTTT.

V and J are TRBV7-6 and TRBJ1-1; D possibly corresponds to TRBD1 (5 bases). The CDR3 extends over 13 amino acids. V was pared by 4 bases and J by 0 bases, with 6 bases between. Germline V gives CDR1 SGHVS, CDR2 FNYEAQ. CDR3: CASSSTVNTEAFF. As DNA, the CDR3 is TGTGCCAGCAGCTCGACAGTGAACACTGAAGCTTTCTTT.

The CDR3 DNA reads as TGTGCCAGCAGCTTGGGCAGCTCTGGAAACACCATATATTTT. Its protein product is CASSLGSSGNTIYF. The chain links TRBV7-6 to TRBJ1-3; no definite D call. Between the trimmed V and J ends, which lost 3 bases and 0 bases, there was a span of 6 bases. The CDR3 has 14 amino acids. Per the germline V gene, CDR1 is SGHVS and CDR2 is FNYEAQ.

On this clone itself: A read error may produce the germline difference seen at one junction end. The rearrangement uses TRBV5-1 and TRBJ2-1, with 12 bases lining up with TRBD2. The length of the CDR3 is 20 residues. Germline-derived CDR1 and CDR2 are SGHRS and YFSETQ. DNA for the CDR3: TGCGCCAGCAGCTTGGATCTGGCGGCTAGCGGGGGGGCCGGGGACAGTATTCAGATCTTC. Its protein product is CASSLDLAASGGAGDSIQIF.

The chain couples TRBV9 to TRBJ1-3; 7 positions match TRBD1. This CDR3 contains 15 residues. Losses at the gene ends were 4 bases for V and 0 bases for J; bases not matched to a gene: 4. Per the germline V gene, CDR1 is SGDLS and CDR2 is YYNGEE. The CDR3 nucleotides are TGTGCCAGCAGCTCGTGGGACAGCTCTGGAAACACCATATATTTT. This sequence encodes CASSSWDSSGNTIYF.

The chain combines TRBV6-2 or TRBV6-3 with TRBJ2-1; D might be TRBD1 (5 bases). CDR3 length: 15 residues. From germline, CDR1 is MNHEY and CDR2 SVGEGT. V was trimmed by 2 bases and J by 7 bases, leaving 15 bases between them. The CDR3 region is CASSYPSSGQNEQFF. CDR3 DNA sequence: TGTGCCAGCAGTTACCCTTCCTCAGGGCAAAATGAGCAGTTCTTC.

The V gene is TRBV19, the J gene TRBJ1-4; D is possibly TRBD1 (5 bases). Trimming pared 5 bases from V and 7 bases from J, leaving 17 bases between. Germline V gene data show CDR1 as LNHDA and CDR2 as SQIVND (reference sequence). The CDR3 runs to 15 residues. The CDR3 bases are TGTGCCAGTAGTCAAGGGCCAGGGATGGTTGAAAAACTGTTTTTT. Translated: CASSQGPGMVEKLFF.

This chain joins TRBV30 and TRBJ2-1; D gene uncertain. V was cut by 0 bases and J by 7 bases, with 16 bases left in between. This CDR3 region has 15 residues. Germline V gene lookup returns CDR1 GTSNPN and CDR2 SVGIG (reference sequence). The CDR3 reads CAWSVYSPLENEQFF. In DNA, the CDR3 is TGTGCCTGGAGTGTATACTCCCCGCTGGAGAATGAGCAGTTCTTC. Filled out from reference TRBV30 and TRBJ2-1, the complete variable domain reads SQTIHQWPATLVQPVGSPLSLECTVEGTSNPNLYWYRQAAGRGLQLLFYSVGIGQISSEVPQNLSASRPQDRQFILSSKKLLLSDSGFYLCAWSVYSPLENEQFFGPGTRLTVL.

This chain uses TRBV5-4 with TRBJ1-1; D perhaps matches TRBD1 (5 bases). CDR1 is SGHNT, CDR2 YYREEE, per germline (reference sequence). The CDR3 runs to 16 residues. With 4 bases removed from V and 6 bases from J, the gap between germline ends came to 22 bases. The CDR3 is CASSAQLIQGRAEAFF. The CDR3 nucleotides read TGTGCCAGCAGCGCTCAATTAATTCAGGGAAGGGCTGAAGCTTTCTTT.

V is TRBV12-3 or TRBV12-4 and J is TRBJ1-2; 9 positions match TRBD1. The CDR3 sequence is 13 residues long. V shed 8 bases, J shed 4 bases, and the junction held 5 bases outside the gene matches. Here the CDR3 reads CASAQGAGYGYTF. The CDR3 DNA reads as TGTGCCAGCGCACAGGGGGCTGGCTATGGCTACACCTTC.

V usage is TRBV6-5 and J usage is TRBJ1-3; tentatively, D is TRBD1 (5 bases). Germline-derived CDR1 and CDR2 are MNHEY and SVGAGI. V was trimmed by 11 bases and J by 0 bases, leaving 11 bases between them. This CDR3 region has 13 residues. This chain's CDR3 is CAGKQASGNTIYF. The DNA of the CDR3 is TGTGCCGGAAAACAGGCCTCTGGAAACACCATATATTTT.